A selection of T cell receptor beta chains follows, all from one sample in a study of blood T cell repertoires in COVID-19. Assay used: immunoSEQ multiplex PCR; TCRdb lists only in-frame clones, some missing. The data hold roughly 390,000 clones, with about 85% observed a single time. The sample taken for sequencing was peripheral blood. The source of these receptors is a woman under 30 with acute or convalescent COVID-19. The CDR3 runs from the conserved cysteine through the conserved F or W. Fields, in order: J gene, V gene, D gene, clone size, CDR3 protein, CDR3 DNA. D genes are given only for firm matches. The size entry is marked missing in some rows and otherwise reads once, few, many or a size class.

TRBJ1-3,TRBV9,TRBD1,NA,CASSLRDSGNTIYF,TGTGCCAGCAGCCTGCGGGACAGTGGAAACACCATATATTTT
TRBJ1-2,TRBV11-2,NA,NA,CASSLDHPRGIVYGYTF,TGTGCCAGCAGCTTAGATCATCCTCGGGGGATCGTCTATGGCTACACCTTC
TRBJ2-7,TRBV27,TRBD1,NA,CATRAQGAGEQYF,TGTGCCACCCGGGCACAGGGGGCTGGCGAGCAGTACTTC
TRBJ2-2,TRBV5-1,NA,NA,CASSFSGTRNTGELFF,TGCGCCAGCAGCTTCTCCGGGACACGGAACACCGGGGAGCTGTTTTTT
TRBJ2-1,TRBV24-1,TRBD2,NA,CATRGLAGSSYNEQFF,TGTGCCACCCGGGGTCTAGCGGGGAGCTCCTACAATGAGCAGTTCTTC
TRBJ2-7,TRBV24-1,NA,few,CATSVPGKDEQYF,TGTGCCACCAGTGTTCCGGGAAAGGACGAGCAGTACTTC
TRBJ2-2,TRBV10-3,NA,NA,CAISDELHPNTGELFF,TGTGCCATCAGTGATGAACTCCATCCGAACACCGGGGAGCTGTTTTTT
TRBJ2-3,TRBV2,NA,NA,CASRPTGSTDTQYF,TGTGCCAGCAGGCCGACGGGAAGCACAGATACGCAGTATTTT
TRBJ1-1,TRBV7-9,NA,NA,CASTRGGATEAFF,TGTGCCAGCACCAGGGGAGGGGCCACTGAAGCTTTCTTT
TRBJ2-7,TRBV5-1,NA,NA,CASSLAGEGKRDYEQYF,TGCGCCAGCAGCTTGGCCGGGGAAGGGAAAAGGGACTACGAGCAGTACTTC
TRBJ2-1,TRBV7-3,TRBD2,NA,CASSLKASGGASRNEQFF,TGTGCCAGCAGCTTAAAGGCTAGCGGGGGGGCTTCGAGAAATGAGCAGTTCTTC
TRBJ1-5,TRBV27,NA,NA,CASSSIGGVRNQPQHF,TGTGCCAGCAGTTCGATAGGGGGAGTTCGGAATCAGCCCCAGCATTTT
TRBJ1-1,TRBV7-2,NA,NA,CASSLGLGSGTEAFF,TGTGCCAGCAGCTTAGGGCTTGGCTCGGGCACTGAAGCTTTCTTT
TRBJ2-7,TRBV2,TRBD1,NA,CASPGQGNEQYF,TGTGCCAGCCCGGGACAGGGTAACGAGCAGTACTTC
TRBJ1-1,TRBV27,TRBD1,NA,CAGRQGKSTEAFF,TGTGCCGGGAGACAGGGAAAATCGACTGAAGCTTTCTTT
TRBJ1-2,TRBV30,NA,NA,CAWSVRQGASGYTF,TGTGCCTGGAGTGTACGTCAAGGGGCGAGCGGCTACACCTTC
TRBJ2-3,TRBV9,NA,NA,CASSVTAGQETDTQYF,TGTGCCAGCAGCGTTACAGCAGGGCAGGAGACAGATACGCAGTATTTT
TRBJ1-5,TRBV10-2,NA,NA,CASSQQNGVLNQPQHF,TGCGCCAGCAGCCAACAAAACGGAGTCCTCAATCAGCCCCAGCATTTT
TRBJ1-5,TRBV13,NA,few,CASSPGTSTPQHF,TGTGCCAGCAGCCCAGGGACATCCACGCCCCAGCATTTT
TRBJ2-7,TRBV5-6,NA,NA,CASSRGTALYEQYF,TGTGCCAGCAGCCGGGGGACAGCTCTCTACGAGCAGTACTTC
TRBJ1-3,TRBV12-5,NA,NA,CASGLDRVSGNTIYF,TGTGCTAGTGGTTTGGACAGAGTCTCTGGAAACACCATATATTTT
TRBJ2-2,TRBV12-5,NA,once,CASGFFPGLGTGELFF,TGTGCTAGTGGGTTTTTCCCGGGATTGGGCACCGGGGAGCTGTTTTTT
TRBJ1-2,TRBV6-1,NA,NA,CASSEKLALDSSFGYTF,TGTGCCAGCAGTGAAAAGTTGGCCTTAGATAGCTCTTTCGGCTACACCTTC
TRBJ2-2,TRBV2,TRBD1,NA,CASSELDRGIANTGELFF,TGTGCCAGCAGTGAATTGGACAGGGGGATCGCGAACACCGGGGAGCTGTTTTTT
TRBJ2-2,TRBV2,TRBD2,NA,CASKGLVPGELFF,TGTGCCAGCAAGGGACTAGTACCCGGGGAGCTGTTTTTT
TRBJ1-2,TRBV27,NA,NA,CASSSARVYGYTF,TGTGCCAGCAGTTCCGCTCGGGTTTATGGCTACACCTTC
TRBJ1-4,TRBV6-5,TRBD1,once,CASSNRGTNEKLFF,TGTGCCAGCAGCAACAGGGGAACTAATGAAAAACTGTTTTTT
TRBJ1-2,TRBV11-2,NA,NA,CASSRGGAFGYTF,TGTGCCAGCAGCCGAGGGGGGGCCTTTGGCTACACCTTC
TRBJ1-2,TRBV19,NA,NA,CASHTGNYGYTF,TGTGCCAGTCACACAGGGAACTATGGCTACACCTTC
TRBJ2-3,TRBV7-3,TRBD2,NA,CASSWSGGTDTQYF,TGTGCCAGCAGCTGGAGCGGGGGGACAGATACGCAGTATTTT
TRBJ2-2,TRBV7-7,TRBD1,NA,CASSLDHRGGELFF,TGTGCCAGCAGCTTAGACCACAGGGGTGGGGAGCTGTTTTTT
TRBJ1-2,TRBV6-5,NA,once,CASQGGSGLYTF,TGTGCCAGTCAGGGAGGTAGTGGCCTCTACACCTTC
TRBJ2-5,TRBV6-5,TRBD1,NA,CASSYGTGRETQYF,TGTGCCAGCAGTTACGGGACAGGGAGGGAGACCCAGTACTTC
TRBJ2-3,TRBV10-3,TRBD1,NA,CANSDRGHPDTQYF,TGTGCCAACTCGGACAGGGGGCATCCAGATACGCAGTATTTT
TRBJ2-1,TRBV29-1,NA,NA,CSVSLADEQFF,TGCAGCGTTAGCCTCGCCGATGAGCAGTTCTTC
TRBJ2-7,TRBV6-4,TRBD2,NA,CASTRTSGVYEQYF,TGTGCCAGCACAAGGACTAGCGGGGTCTACGAGCAGTACTTC
TRBJ2-1,TRBV27,TRBD1,NA,CASRPYGTDRAYNEQFF,TGTGCCAGCCGGCCTTACGGGACGGACAGGGCCTACAATGAGCAGTTCTTC
TRBJ1-4,TRBV5-6,TRBD1,NA,CASSRGTAATNEKLFF,TGTGCCAGCAGCCGAGGGACAGCTGCAACTAATGAAAAACTGTTTTTT
TRBJ1-2,TRBV3-1/TRBV3-2,NA,NA,CASSQGGGLWGGYTF,TGTGCCAGCAGCCAAGGCGGGGGCCTATGGGGAGGCTACACCTTC
TRBJ1-1,TRBV25-1,TRBD1,NA,CASKPTGVNTEAFF,TGTGCCAGCAAACCTACAGGGGTGAACACTGAAGCTTTCTTT